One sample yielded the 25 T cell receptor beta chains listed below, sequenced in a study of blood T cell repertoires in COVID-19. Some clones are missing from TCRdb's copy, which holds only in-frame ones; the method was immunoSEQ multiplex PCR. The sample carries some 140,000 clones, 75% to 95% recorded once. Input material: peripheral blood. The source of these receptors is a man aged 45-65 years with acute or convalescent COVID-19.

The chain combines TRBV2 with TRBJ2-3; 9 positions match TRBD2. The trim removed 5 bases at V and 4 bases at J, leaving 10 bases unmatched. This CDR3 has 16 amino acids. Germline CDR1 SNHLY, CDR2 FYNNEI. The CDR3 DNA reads TGTGCCAGCAGTCGTCTGAGCGGGAGGTCTGCAGATACGCAGTATTTT. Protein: CASSRLSGRSADTQYF.

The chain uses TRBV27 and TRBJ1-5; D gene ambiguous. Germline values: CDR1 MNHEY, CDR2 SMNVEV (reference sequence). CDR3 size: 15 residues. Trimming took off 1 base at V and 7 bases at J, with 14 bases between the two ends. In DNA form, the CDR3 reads TGTGCCAGCAGTTTATATCAAGGAGGAGGCCAGCCCCAGCATTTT. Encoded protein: CASSLYQGGGQPQHF.

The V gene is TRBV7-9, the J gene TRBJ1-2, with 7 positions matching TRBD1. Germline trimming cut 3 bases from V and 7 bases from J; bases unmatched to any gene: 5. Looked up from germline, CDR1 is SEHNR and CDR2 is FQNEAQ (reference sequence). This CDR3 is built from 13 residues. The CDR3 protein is CASSLPRGLGYTF. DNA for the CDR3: TGTGCCAGCAGCTTGCCAAGGGGGCTTGGCTACACCTTC.

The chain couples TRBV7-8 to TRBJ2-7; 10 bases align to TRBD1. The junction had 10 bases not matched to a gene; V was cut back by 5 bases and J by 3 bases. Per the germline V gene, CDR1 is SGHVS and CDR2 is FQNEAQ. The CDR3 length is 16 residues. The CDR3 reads CASSPNSGTGVYEQYV. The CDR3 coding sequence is TGTGCCAGCAGCCCTAATAGCGGGACAGGGGTCTACGAGCAGTACGTC.

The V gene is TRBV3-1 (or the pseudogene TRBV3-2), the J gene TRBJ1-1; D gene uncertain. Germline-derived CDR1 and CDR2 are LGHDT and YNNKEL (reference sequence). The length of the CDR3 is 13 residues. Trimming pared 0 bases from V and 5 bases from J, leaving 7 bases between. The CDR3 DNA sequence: TGTGCCAGCAGCCAAGAGGGAGGAACTGAAGCTTTCTTT. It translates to CASSQEGGTEAFF.

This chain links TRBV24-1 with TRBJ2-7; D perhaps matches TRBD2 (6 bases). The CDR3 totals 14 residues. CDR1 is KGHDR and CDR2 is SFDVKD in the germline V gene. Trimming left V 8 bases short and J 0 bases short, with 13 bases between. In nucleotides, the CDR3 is TGTGCCACCAAGGGCGGGGTCCTCTCCTACGAGCAGTACGTC. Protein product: CATKGGVLSYEQYV.

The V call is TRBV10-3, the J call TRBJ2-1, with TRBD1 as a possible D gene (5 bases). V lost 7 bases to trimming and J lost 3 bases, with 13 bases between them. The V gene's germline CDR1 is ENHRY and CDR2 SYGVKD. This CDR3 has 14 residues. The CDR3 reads CAINQGGSYNEQFF. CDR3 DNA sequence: TGTGCCATCAACCAGGGCGGCAGCTACAATGAGCAGTTCTTC.

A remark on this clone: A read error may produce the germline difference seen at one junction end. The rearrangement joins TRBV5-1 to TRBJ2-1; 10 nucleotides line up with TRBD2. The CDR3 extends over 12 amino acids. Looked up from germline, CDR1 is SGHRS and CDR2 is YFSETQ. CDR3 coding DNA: TGCGCCAGCAGCTTGGCTAGCGGGAGTAGCGTCTTC. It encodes CASSLASGSSVF.

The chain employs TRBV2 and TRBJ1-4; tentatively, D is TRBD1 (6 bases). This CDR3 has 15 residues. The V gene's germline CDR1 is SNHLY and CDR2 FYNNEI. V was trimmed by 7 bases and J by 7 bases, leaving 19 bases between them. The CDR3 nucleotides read TGTGCCAGCAAAACGGACAGAACAACAAGTGAAAAACTGTTTTTT. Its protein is CASKTDRTTSEKLFF. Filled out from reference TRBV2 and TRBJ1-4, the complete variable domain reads EPEVTQTPSHQVTQMGQEVILRCVPISNHLYFYWYRQILGQKVEFLVSFYNNEISEKSEIFDDQFSVERPDGSNFTLKIRSTKLEDSAMYFCASKTDRTTSEKLFFGSGTQLSVL.

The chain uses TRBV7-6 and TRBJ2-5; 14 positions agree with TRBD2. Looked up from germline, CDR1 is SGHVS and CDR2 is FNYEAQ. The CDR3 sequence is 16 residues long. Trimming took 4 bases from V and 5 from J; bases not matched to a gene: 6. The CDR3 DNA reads TGTGCCAGCAGCTACGGGACTAGCGGGAGCATGGAGACCCAGTACTTC. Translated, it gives CASSYGTSGSMETQYF.

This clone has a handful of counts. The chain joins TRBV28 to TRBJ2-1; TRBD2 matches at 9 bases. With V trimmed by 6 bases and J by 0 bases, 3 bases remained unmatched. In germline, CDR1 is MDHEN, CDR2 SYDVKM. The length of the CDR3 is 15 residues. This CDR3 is CASRLAGFSYNEQFF. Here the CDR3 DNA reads TGTGCCAGCAGGCTAGCGGGATTCTCCTACAATGAGCAGTTCTTC.

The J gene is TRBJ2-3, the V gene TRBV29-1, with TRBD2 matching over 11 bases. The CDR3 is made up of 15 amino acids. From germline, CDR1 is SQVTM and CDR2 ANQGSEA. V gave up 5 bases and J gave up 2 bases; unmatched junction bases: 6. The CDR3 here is CSVRLAGHSTDTQYF. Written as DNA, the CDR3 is TGCAGCGTTAGACTAGCGGGGCACTCCACAGATACGCAGTATTTT.

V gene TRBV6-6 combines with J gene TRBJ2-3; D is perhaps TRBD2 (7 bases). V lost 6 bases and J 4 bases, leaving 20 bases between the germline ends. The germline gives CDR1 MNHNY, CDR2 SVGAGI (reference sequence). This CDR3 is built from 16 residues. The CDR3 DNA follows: TGTGCCAGCAGGCCGGGCGGGGGCAGGGACTCAGATACGCAGTATTTT. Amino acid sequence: CASRPGGGRDSDTQYF.

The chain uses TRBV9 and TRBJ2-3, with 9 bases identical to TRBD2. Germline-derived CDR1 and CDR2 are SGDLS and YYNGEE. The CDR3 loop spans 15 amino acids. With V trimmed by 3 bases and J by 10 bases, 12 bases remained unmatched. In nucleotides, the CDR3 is TGTGCCAGCAGCGATGGGAGCGGGGGGCGCGTCTCGCAGTATTTT. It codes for CASSDGSGGRVSQYF.

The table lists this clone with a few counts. The DNA for the CDR3 is TGTGCCAGCAGCGTAGGGACAGGGGGCGCTGGCTACACCTTC. It yields the protein CASSVGTGGAGYTF. The chain uses TRBV9 and TRBJ1-2; TRBD1 matches 11 bases. CDR1 and CDR2 (germline): SGDLS, YYNGEE. With 0 bases clipped from V and 7 bases from J, the junction kept 2 bases outside the gene matches. CDR3 length: 14 amino acids.

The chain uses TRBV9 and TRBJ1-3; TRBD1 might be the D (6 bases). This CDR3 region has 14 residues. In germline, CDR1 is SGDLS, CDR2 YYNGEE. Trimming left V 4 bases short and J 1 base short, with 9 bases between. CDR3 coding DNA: TGTGCCAGCAGCAAGGGGGGGTCTGGAAACACCATATATTTT. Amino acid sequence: CASSKGGSGNTIYF.

CDR3 DNA sequence: TGTGCCAGCAGCCAAGATTCCCAGCGTAGTGAAAAACTGTTTTTT. This codes for CASSQDSQRSEKLFF. This chain joins TRBV4-2 and TRBJ1-4; D unclear. Germline V gene data show CDR1 as LGHNA and CDR2 as YNFKEQ. CDR3 length equals 15 residues. Between the trimmed V and J ends, which lost 0 bases and 7 bases, there was a span of 12 bases.

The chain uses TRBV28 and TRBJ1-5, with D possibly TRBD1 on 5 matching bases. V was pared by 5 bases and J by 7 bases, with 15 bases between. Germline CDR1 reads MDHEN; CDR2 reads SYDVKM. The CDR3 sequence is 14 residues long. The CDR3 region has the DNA TGTGCCAGCAGTCGTTTGTCAGGGCACCAGCCCCAGCATTTT. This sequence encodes CASSRLSGHQPQHF.

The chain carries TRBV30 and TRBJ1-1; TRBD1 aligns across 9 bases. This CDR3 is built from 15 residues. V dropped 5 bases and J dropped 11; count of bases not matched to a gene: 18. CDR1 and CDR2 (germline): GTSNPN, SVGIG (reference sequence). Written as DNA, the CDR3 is TGTGCCTGGGGAGGACCGGGACAGGGTTTAATTAGGGCTTTCTTT. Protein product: CAWGGPGQGLIRAFF.

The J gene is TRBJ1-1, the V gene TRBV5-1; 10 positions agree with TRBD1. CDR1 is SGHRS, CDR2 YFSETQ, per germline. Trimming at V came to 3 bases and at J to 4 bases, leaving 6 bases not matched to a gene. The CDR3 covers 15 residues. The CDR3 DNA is TGCGCCAGCAGCTCCGACAGGGGGCCGGGCACTGAAGCTTTCTTT. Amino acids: CASSSDRGPGTEAFF.

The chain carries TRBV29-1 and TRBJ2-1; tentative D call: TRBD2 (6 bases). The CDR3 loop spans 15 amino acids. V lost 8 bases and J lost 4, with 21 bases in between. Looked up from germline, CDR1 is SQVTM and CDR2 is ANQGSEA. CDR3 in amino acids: CSPRLAFGLYNEQFF. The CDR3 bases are TGCAGCCCGCGGCTAGCGTTCGGGTTGTACAATGAGCAGTTCTTC.

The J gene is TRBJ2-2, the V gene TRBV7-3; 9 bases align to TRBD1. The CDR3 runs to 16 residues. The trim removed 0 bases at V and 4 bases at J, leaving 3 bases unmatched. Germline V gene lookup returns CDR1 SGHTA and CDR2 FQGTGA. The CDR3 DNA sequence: TGTGCCAGCAGCTTAACCGGGACAGGGAGCACCGGGGAGCTGTTTTTT. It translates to CASSLTGTGSTGELFF. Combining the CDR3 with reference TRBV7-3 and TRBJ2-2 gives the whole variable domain GAGVSQTPSNKVTEKGKYVELRCDPISGHTALYWYRQSLGQGPEFLIYFQGTGAADDSGLPNDRFFAVRPEGSVSTLKIQRTERGDSAVYLCASSLTGTGSTGELFFGEGSRLTVL.

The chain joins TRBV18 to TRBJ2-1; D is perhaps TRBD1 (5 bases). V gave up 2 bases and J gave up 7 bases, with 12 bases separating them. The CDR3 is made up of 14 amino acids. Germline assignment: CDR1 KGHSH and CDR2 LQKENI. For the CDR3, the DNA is TGTGCCAGCTCACCAGTGGCACAGGAAAATGAGCAGTTCTTC. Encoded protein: CASSPVAQENEQFF.

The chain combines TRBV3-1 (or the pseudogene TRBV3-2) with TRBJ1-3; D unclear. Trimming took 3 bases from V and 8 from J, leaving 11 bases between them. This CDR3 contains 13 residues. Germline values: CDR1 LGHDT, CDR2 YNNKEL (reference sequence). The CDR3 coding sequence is TGTGCCAGCAGCCACTCAGCCGGGGACACCATATATTTT. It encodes CASSHSAGDTIYF.

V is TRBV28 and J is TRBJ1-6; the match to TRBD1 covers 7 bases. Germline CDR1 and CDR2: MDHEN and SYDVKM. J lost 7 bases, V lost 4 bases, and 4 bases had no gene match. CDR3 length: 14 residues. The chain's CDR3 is CASSSGQLNSPLHF. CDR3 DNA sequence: TGTGCCAGCAGTTCGGGACAGTTAAATTCACCCCTCCACTTT.